This T cell receptor (beta chain) was recovered during a study of T cells in Graves' hyperthyroidism and ophthalmopathy. Broader study findings: In blood, most of the thyroid clonotypes expanded above 0.001 were also present.

This clonotype was detected once. Its matching antigen is unknown. The ends lost 5 bases at V and 0 bases at J; junction bases unmatched: 9. In germline, CDR1 is MNHNS, CDR2 SASEGT. The length of the CDR3 is 18 residues. Amplified TCR beta CDR3 regions derived from RNA transcripts. The TCR CDR3 was amplified in a first-round RT-PCR using the HTBI primer set. TCRdb fed the multiplex PCR reads into MiXCR, producing one record per CDR3 protein. The table records about 560,000 distinct CDR3 sequences, approximately 16% of them present only once. Absent ophthalmopathy progression within 18 months defined stable Graves' hyperthyroidism. Recently diagnosed hyperthyroidism of less than 2 months' duration affected patients aged 18 to 65. Extraction of PBMCs used roughly 9.4 ml of fresh peripheral blood.

The chain joins TRBV6-1 to TRBJ2-6; 8 nucleotides match TRBD1. Sequenced sample: blood. This TCR was sampled from a woman aged 18-29 years with Graves' hyperthyroidism. CDR3: CASSRRTGLSSGANVLTF. CDR3 in DNA: TGTGCCAGCAGTCGGAGGACAGGGCTAAGCTCTGGGGCCAACGTCCTGACTTTC.